The 23 T cell receptor beta chains listed next were all sequenced from one sample in a study of blood T cell repertoires in COVID-19. Assay used: immunoSEQ multiplex PCR; TCRdb lists only in-frame clones, some missing. The data show just over 80,000 clones, 81% seen once. The sample was peripheral blood. These receptor sequences come from an elderly man with acute or convalescent COVID-19.

This chain uses TRBV4-1 with TRBJ1-2, with D unclear. Germline V gives CDR1 MGHRA, CDR2 YSYEKL. This CDR3 spans 17 amino acids. Deletions cut 0 bases from V and 4 bases from J, with 18 bases between. In DNA, the CDR3 is TGCGCCAGCAGCCAAGATAAGAACTTAAGCCCGATCTATGGCTACACCTTC. This translates into CASSQDKNLSPIYGYTF.

The chain recombines TRBV5-1 with TRBJ1-1; 7 positions match TRBD1. This CDR3 comprises 15 residues. Germline V gene data show CDR1 as SGHRS and CDR2 as YFSETQ. V shed 5 bases, J shed 0 bases, and the junction held 7 bases outside the gene matches. The CDR3 bases are TGCGCCAGCAGTGGACGACAGGGAATGAACACTGAAGCTTTCTTT. Its translation: CASSGRQGMNTEAFF.

This chain connects TRBV24-1 to TRBJ2-2, with 7 bases identical to TRBD1. Germline lookup yields CDR1 KGHDR and CDR2 SFDVKD. With V trimmed by 9 bases and J by 6 bases, 9 bases remained unmatched. The CDR3 runs to 14 residues. The CDR3 DNA sequence: TGTGCCACCGGCAAGGACAGGCTTCCCGGGGAGCTGTTTTTT. This translates into CATGKDRLPGELFF.

DNA of the CDR3: TGTGCCAGCAGTTTATTAGGGGAAGAGACCCAGTACTTC. Translated, it gives CASSLLGEETQYF. The chain recombines TRBV28 with TRBJ2-5; D may be TRBD1 (5 bases). Looked up from germline, CDR1 is MDHEN and CDR2 is SYDVKM. The CDR3 extends over 13 amino acids. V was pared by 1 base and J by 3 bases, with 6 bases between.

The V gene is TRBV9, the J gene TRBJ1-6; no clear D gene. V was cut by 0 bases and J by 2 bases, with 3 bases left in between. Germline assignment: CDR1 SGDLS and CDR2 YYNGEE. The CDR3 consists of 14 residues. CDR3 in DNA: TGTGCCAGCAGCGTAGGTACCTATAATTCACCCCTCCACTTT. Translation gives CASSVGTYNSPLHF.

The chain combines TRBV27 with TRBJ2-3, with 7 positions matching TRBD1. Trimming took 5 bases from V and 4 from J; bases not matched to a gene: 12. The CDR3 length is 16 residues. CDR1 is MNHEY and CDR2 is SMNVEV in the germline V gene (reference sequence). This CDR3 reads CASSMRTGRAADTQYF. For the CDR3, the DNA is TGTGCCAGCAGTATGAGGACAGGCCGGGCGGCAGATACGCAGTATTTT.

The chain has TRBV4-1 and TRBJ1-2; D remains unclear. The CDR3 loop spans 13 amino acids. Germline-derived CDR1 and CDR2 are MGHRA and YSYEKL. V shed 4 bases and J shed 4 bases, with 10 bases lying between them. The CDR3 loop is CASSPREGYGYTF. Written as DNA, the CDR3 is TGCGCCAGCAGCCCCCGGGAGGGCTATGGCTACACCTTC.

The CDR3 DNA sequence: TGTGCCAGCAGCCAAACAGACGGTGGCTACACCTTC. Amino acid sequence: CASSQTDGGYTF. The gene calls are TRBV3-1 (or the pseudogene TRBV3-2) and TRBJ1-2; no reliable D call. V lost 2 bases and J lost 7, with 8 bases in between. Germline V gives CDR1 LGHDT, CDR2 YNNKEL (reference sequence). This CDR3 contains 12 residues.

The V and J genes are TRBV7-9 and TRBJ1-2; tentatively, D is TRBD1 (6 bases). Germline V lookup: CDR1 SEHNR, CDR2 FQNEAQ (reference sequence). The germline V and J ends were trimmed by 1 base and 8 bases, with 20 bases remaining between them. The CDR3 contains 16 residues. CDR3 DNA: TGTGCCAGCAGCTTAGACTTTGGGGGCCCCTATGGAGGCTACACCTTC. Encoded protein: CASSLDFGGPYGGYTF.

This clone was seen a few times. The CDR3 nucleotides are TGTGCCAGCAGCCAGGAGACAGGGTACTATGGCTACACCTTC. Translation gives CASSQETGYYGYTF. The genes are TRBV3-1 (or the pseudogene TRBV3-2) and TRBJ1-2; 7 bases are a match to TRBD1. The germline gives CDR1 LGHDT, CDR2 YNNKEL (reference sequence). The CDR3 runs to 14 residues. Trimming at V came to 3 bases and at J to 3 bases, leaving 4 bases not matched to a gene.

V is TRBV19 and J is TRBJ2-5; 12 nucleotides match TRBD2. Trimming took 7 bases from V and 4 from J; bases not matched to a gene: 4. This CDR3 has 14 residues. Per germline, CDR1 LNHDA and CDR2 SQIVND (reference sequence). CDR3 nucleotide sequence: TGTGCCAGTAAATCTAGCGGGAGGGGAGAGACCCAGTACTTC. Its protein product is CASKSSGRGETQYF.

This clone was counted ten times or more. The rearrangement links TRBV6-6 to TRBJ1-1, with D hard to call. The V gene's germline CDR1 is MNHNY and CDR2 SVGAGI (reference sequence). The CDR3 sequence is 11 residues long. Trimming took off 7 bases at V and 4 bases at J, with 7 bases between the two ends. The CDR3 loop is CASTVFTEAFF. The CDR3 DNA is TGTGCCAGCACCGTATTCACTGAAGCTTTCTTT.

V and J are TRBV29-1 and TRBJ1-4; D perhaps matches TRBD1 (6 bases). CDR1 is SQVTM, CDR2 ANQGSEA, per germline. This CDR3 contains 13 residues. The V end lost 4 bases, the J end lost 4 bases, and 10 bases lay between the germline ends. CDR3 in amino acids: CSVAGQLNEKLFF. The CDR3 coding sequence is TGCAGCGTTGCGGGACAACTTAATGAAAAACTGTTTTTT.

This clone came up a few times. CDR3 DNA: TGTGCCAGCAGCTCCGGACAGGGTATACTCTCTGGAAACACCATATATTTT. Amino acids: CASSSGQGILSGNTIYF. V gene TRBV5-5 combines with J gene TRBJ1-3, with 8 nucleotides matching TRBD1. Germline V gene lookup returns CDR1 SGHKS and CDR2 YYEKEE (reference sequence). The junction had 8 bases not matched to a gene; V was cut back by 3 bases and J by 0 bases. The CDR3 extends over 17 amino acids. The whole variable domain, filled in from reference TRBV5-5 and TRBJ1-3, reads DAGVTQSPTHLIKTRGQQVTLRCSPISGHKSVSWYQQVLGQGPQFIFQYYEKEERGRGNFPDRFSARQFPNYSSELNVNALLLGDSALYLCASSSGQGILSGNTIYFGEGSWLTVV.

The genes are TRBV7-9 and TRBJ1-1, with D hard to call. V dropped 1 base and J dropped 5 bases, with 11 bases sitting between them. This CDR3 has 14 residues. In germline, CDR1 is SEHNR, CDR2 FQNEAQ (reference sequence). For the CDR3, the DNA is TGTGCCAGCAGCTTAGTAGGAGGGAGGACTGAAGCTTTCTTT. It yields the protein CASSLVGGRTEAFF.

This chain connects TRBV21-1 to TRBJ2-7; the tabulated D call, TRBD1, remains unverified against the DNA. TRBV21-1 counts as a pseudogene. The CDR3 runs 15 residues. Written as DNA, the CDR3 is TGTGCCAGCAGCTTAGGGGCGGCCCGCGCCTACGAGCAGTACTTC. This translates into CASSLGAARAYEQYF.

This chain uses TRBV30 with TRBJ1-3; D is possibly TRBD1 (5 bases). The CDR3 runs to 16 residues. Germline loops: CDR1 GTSNPN, CDR2 SVGIG (reference sequence). V was pared by 2 bases and J by 4 bases, with 18 bases between. The DNA for the CDR3 is TGTGCCTGGAGTCCGGGCGACACAGGCCCCGGAAACACCATATATTTT. Translating gives CAWSPGDTGPGNTIYF.

The chain is built from TRBV4-3 and TRBJ2-5, with 10 bases lining up with TRBD2. CDR3 length equals 17 residues. Germline values: CDR1 LGHNA, CDR2 YSLEER. V was clipped by 1 base and J by 5 bases; unmatched bases: 10. The CDR3: CASSQGAGGPSGETQYF. CDR3 DNA sequence: TGCGCCAGCAGCCAAGGAGCGGGAGGGCCCTCCGGGGAGACCCAGTACTTC.

The V and J genes are TRBV5-1 and TRBJ1-4, with 7 bases identical to TRBD1. The CDR3 sequence is 17 residues long. V was pared by 4 bases and J by 0 bases, with 9 bases of the junction left unmatched. Germline-derived CDR1 and CDR2 are SGHRS and YFSETQ. The DNA for the CDR3 is TGCGCCAGCAGCCAACGACAGGGTAGGGCAACTAATGAAAAACTGTTTTTT. Protein sequence: CASSQRQGRATNEKLFF.

This clone was found once. The chain has TRBV5-1 and TRBJ1-4; 9 bases match TRBD1. This CDR3 has 16 amino acids. The junction had 11 bases not matched to a gene; V was cut back by 4 bases and J by 7 bases. Germline values: CDR1 SGHRS, CDR2 YFSETQ. The CDR3 protein is CASSEGQGAAPEKLFF. In DNA, the CDR3 is TGCGCCAGCAGCGAGGGACAGGGAGCAGCTCCTGAAAAACTGTTTTTT.

The chain carries TRBV20-1 and TRBJ2-7; 9 positions agree with TRBD2. Trimming cost V 3 bases and J 0 bases; bases outside gene matches: 9. The germline V gene has CDR1 DFQATT and CDR2 SNEGSKA (reference sequence). The CDR3 spans 16 residues. This chain's CDR3 is CSASRRAGGVSYEQYF. CDR3 DNA: TGCAGTGCTAGTAGGCGAGCGGGAGGCGTCTCCTACGAGCAGTACTTC.

CDR3 nucleotide sequence: TGTGCCACCAGTCTCACCGGTAGCACAGATACGCAGTATTTT. As protein: CATSLTGSTDTQYF. The gene calls are TRBV24-1 and TRBJ2-3; no firm D call. CDR1 is KGHDR and CDR2 is SFDVKD in the germline V gene. V was trimmed by 6 bases and J by 0 bases, leaving 9 bases between them. This CDR3 is built from 14 residues.

In its sample, this clone was seen a few times. The rearrangement joins TRBV7-9 to TRBJ2-7; D possibly corresponds to TRBD2 (6 bases). The CDR3 runs 15 residues. The germline V gene encodes CDR1 SEHNR and CDR2 FQNEAQ (reference sequence). The V end was cut by 3 bases, the J end by 5 bases, with 17 bases between. CDR3 sequence reads: CASSFRSGRGHEQYF. The CDR3 DNA sequence: TGTGCCAGCAGCTTCCGTAGCGGTAGGGGACACGAGCAGTACTTC.